Shown below are 20 T cell receptor beta chains from a single sample sequenced in a study of shared clonotypes between healthy human individuals. Assay used: immunoSEQ multiplex PCR; TCRdb lists only in-frame clones, some missing. The sample contains roughly 2,000,000 clones, around 96% of which appear only once. CD8 cells regarded as naive lacked CD45RO, were positively chosen for CCR7, and omitted terminally differentiated effector memory CD45RA+ cells. The specimen sequenced was naive CD8+ T cells sorted from blood. These TCRs come from a man between 18 and 29 years old in good health.

The genes are TRBV30 and TRBJ2-1, with D possibly being TRBD1 (5 bases). V was trimmed by 4 bases and J by 8 bases, leaving 15 bases between them. The CDR3 loop spans 13 amino acids. Per germline, CDR1 GTSNPN and CDR2 SVGIG (reference sequence). CDR3 residues: CAWIRQSGDEQFF. DNA of the CDR3: TGTGCCTGGATCAGACAGTCTGGGGATGAGCAGTTCTTC.

Worth noting for this clone: Other DNA sequences in the same sample also yield this CDR3. V gene TRBV7-9 combines with J gene TRBJ1-1; TRBD1 is a possible D gene (5 bases). Germline V gives CDR1 SEHNR, CDR2 FQNEAQ (reference sequence). V lost 2 bases to trimming and J lost 0 bases, with 7 bases between them. CDR3 length equals 14 residues. CDR3 nucleotide sequence: TGTGCCAGCAGCTTACTGGGGGTGAACACTGAAGCTTTCTTT. Protein: CASSLLGVNTEAFF.

Concerning this clone itself: Other DNA sequences in this sample translate to the same CDR3. The V gene is TRBV11-2, the J gene TRBJ2-7, with unresolved D. The CDR3 contains 13 residues. Trimming cost V 5 bases and J 1 base, with 9 bases left between them. Germline V gene sequence: CDR1 SGHAT, CDR2 FQNNGV. CDR3 sequence (DNA): TGTGCCAGCAGCAGTAGTACGTCCTACGAGCAGTACTTC. Amino acids: CASSSSTSYEQYF.

The chain combines TRBV19 with TRBJ2-2, with unresolved D. This CDR3 has 15 residues. Germline V CDR1 and CDR2: LNHDA, SQIVND (reference sequence). Trimming took off 2 bases at V and 1 base at J, with 8 bases between the two ends. CDR3 in DNA: TGTGCCAGTAGTATAATTGGTCTGAACACCGGGGAGCTGTTTTTT. It specifies CASSIIGLNTGELFF. Filled out from reference TRBV19 and TRBJ2-2, the complete variable domain reads DGGITQSPKYLFRKEGQNVTLSCEQNLNHDAMYWYRQDPGQGLRLIYYSQIVNDFQKGDIAEGYSVSREKKESFPLTVTSAQKNPTAFYLCASSIIGLNTGELFFGEGSRLTVL.

The rearrangement links TRBV29-1 to TRBJ2-7, with 12 bases that match TRBD1. Germline V gene sequence: CDR1 SQVTM, CDR2 ANQGSEA. V gave up 7 bases and J gave up 4 bases; unmatched junction bases: 2. The CDR3 totals 12 residues. The CDR3 sequence is CSAGQGAYEQYF. As DNA, the CDR3 is TGCAGCGCGGGACAGGGGGCTTACGAGCAGTACTTC.

The chain joins TRBV21-1 to TRBJ1-1; the D call of TRBD1 is as the table states it, not checked on the DNA. TRBV21-1 is recorded as a pseudogene. This CDR3 has 14 residues. CDR3 DNA: TGTGCCAGCAGCAAATGGGGCGGACACACTGAAGCTTTCTTT. It encodes CASSKWGGHTEAFF.

The CDR3, as DNA: TGTGCCAGCAGTCTCGGACTAGCGGGGAACAATGAGCAGTTCTTC. This gives the protein CASSLGLAGNNEQFF. The rearrangement links TRBV4-2 to TRBJ2-1; TRBD2 aligns across 12 bases. Germline-derived CDR1 and CDR2 are LGHNA and YNFKEQ. J was trimmed by 5 bases and V by 6 bases; bases with no gene match: 5. The CDR3 runs to 15 residues.

This clone showed up just once. The chain combines TRBV5-5 with TRBJ2-1, with 8 nucleotides matching TRBD1. CDR1 SGHKS and CDR2 YYEKEE come from the germline V gene (reference sequence). The CDR3 has 15 amino acids. With V trimmed by 0 bases and J by 7 bases, 6 bases remained unmatched. The CDR3 DNA reads as TGTGCCAGCAGCTTGGTTGGACAGGGTTTGAATGAGCAGTTCTTC. It is translated as CASSLVGQGLNEQFF.

As concerns this clone: Other nucleotide sequences in the sample specify the same CDR3. V gene TRBV6-6 combines with J gene TRBJ1-2, with D possibly matching TRBD1 (6 bases). Between the trimmed V and J ends, which lost 2 bases and 6 bases, there was a span of 10 bases. Germline V gene lookup returns CDR1 MNHNY and CDR2 SVGAGI (reference sequence). CDR3 size: 13 residues. The CDR3 sequence is CASSYGGLDGYTF. DNA for the CDR3: TGTGCCAGCAGTTACGGGGGGCTCGATGGCTACACCTTC.

V and J are TRBV6-6 and TRBJ1-5; D not resolved. CDR1 MNHNY and CDR2 SVGAGI come from the germline V gene (reference sequence). The CDR3 has 11 residues. V gave up 7 bases and J gave up 4 bases, with 5 bases separating them. Here the CDR3 DNA reads TGTGCCAGCATGAAGAATCAGCCCCAGCATTTT. Protein: CASMKNQPQHF.

This chain connects TRBV15 to TRBJ2-5; D is unclear. Trimming removed 0 bases from V and 3 bases from J, with 8 bases in between. The CDR3 spans 14 residues. Germline V lookup: CDR1 LNHNV, CDR2 YYDKDF (reference sequence). CDR3 protein: CATSRDPSEETQYF. DNA of the CDR3: TGTGCCACCAGCAGAGACCCCAGTGAAGAGACCCAGTACTTC.

The chain carries TRBV30 and TRBJ2-1; 8 bases are a match to TRBD2. Looked up from germline, CDR1 is GTSNPN and CDR2 is SVGIG (reference sequence). CDR3 length equals 14 residues. With V trimmed by 4 bases and J by 7 bases, 9 bases remained unmatched. CDR3 loop: CAWTRAGGGNEQFF. CDR3 coding DNA: TGTGCCTGGACTCGGGCGGGAGGTGGTAATGAGCAGTTCTTC.

This chain uses TRBV18 with TRBJ2-3, with 10 positions matching TRBD2. The V gene end was trimmed by 3 bases and the J gene end by 5 bases; junction bases not matched to a gene: 5. The CDR3 consists of 15 residues. CDR1 KGHSH and CDR2 LQKENI come from the germline V gene. The CDR3: CASSPLAGDLDTQYF. The CDR3 region has the DNA TGTGCCAGCTCACCTCTAGCGGGAGATCTAGATACGCAGTATTTT.

The chain uses TRBV5-8 and TRBJ1-2, with a tentative D call TRBD1 (6 bases). Trimming took 2 bases from V and 3 from J, leaving 14 bases between them. The CDR3 is 15 amino acids. The germline CDR1 and CDR2 sequences are SGHTS and YDEGEE. CDR3 nucleotide sequence: TGTGCCAGCAGCTTTACCGAAACAGGGTACTATGGCTACACCTTC. Amino acids: CASSFTETGYYGYTF.

This chain links TRBV7-2 with TRBJ1-1; no definite D call. Per the germline V gene, CDR1 is SGHTA and CDR2 is FQGNSA. Between the trimmed V and J ends, which lost 0 bases and 0 bases, there was a span of 8 bases. The CDR3 is made up of 15 amino acids. The chain's CDR3 is CASSLAVIMNTEAFF. In nucleotides, the CDR3 is TGTGCCAGCAGCTTAGCGGTCATAATGAACACTGAAGCTTTCTTT.

This clone came up once. The V gene is TRBV12-5, the J gene TRBJ2-7, with D unclear. The germline gives CDR1 LGHNT, CDR2 FRNRAP. Trimming removed 5 bases from V and 1 base from J, with 15 bases in between. The CDR3 loop spans 15 amino acids. CDR3 in DNA: TGTGCTAGTGGTCTGGGCTTCGCCACGTCCTACGAGCAGTACTTC. Translated, it gives CASGLGFATSYEQYF. Combining the CDR3 with reference TRBV12-5 and TRBJ2-7 gives the whole variable domain DARVTQTPRHKVTEMGQEVTMRCQPILGHNTVFWYRQTMMQGLELLAYFRNRAPLDDSGMPKDRFSAEMPDATLATLKIQPSEPRDSAVYFCASGLGFATSYEQYFGPGTRLTVT.

The rearrangement links TRBV5-8 to TRBJ1-5; D gene ambiguous. Per germline, CDR1 SGHTS and CDR2 YDEGEE. Trimming pared 0 bases from V and 7 bases from J, leaving 11 bases between. This CDR3 is built from 14 residues. The CDR3, as DNA: TGTGCCAGCAGCTTGGTGCTGGGGAGCCAGCCCCAGCATTTT. Amino acid sequence: CASSLVLGSQPQHF.

Of note for this clone: The sample contains more than one DNA sequence encoding this CDR3. The genes are TRBV7-9 and TRBJ2-1; D gene unclear. Trimming pared 1 base from V and 6 bases from J, leaving 4 bases between. The V gene's germline CDR1 is SEHNR and CDR2 FQNEAQ (reference sequence). The CDR3 spans 12 residues. As DNA, the CDR3 is TGTGCCAGCAGCTTAGGTTTCAATGAGCAGTTCTTC. Protein: CASSLGFNEQFF.

V and J are TRBV2 and TRBJ2-7, with 9 bases aligning to TRBD1. V was clipped by 10 bases and J by 6 bases; unmatched bases: 7. Germline values: CDR1 SNHLY, CDR2 FYNNEI. The CDR3 sequence is 12 residues long. This chain's CDR3 is CATLKQGAEQYF. In DNA form, the CDR3 reads TGTGCCACCCTTAAACAGGGGGCCGAGCAGTACTTC. Full variable domain (remainder filled in from reference TRBV2 and TRBJ2-7): EPEVTQTPSHQVTQMGQEVILRCVPISNHLYFYWYRQILGQKVEFLVSFYNNEISEKSEIFDDQFSVERPDGSNFTLKIRSTKLEDSAMYFCATLKQGAEQYFGPGTRLTVT.

The rearrangement uses TRBV7-9 and TRBJ1-1, with D uncertain. V lost 7 bases and J 10 bases, leaving 13 bases between the germline ends. CDR1 and CDR2 (germline): SEHNR, FQNEAQ (reference sequence). This CDR3 region has 11 residues. The CDR3, as DNA: TGTGCCAGCACCCCACGGATGGTAGCTTTCTTT. Protein sequence: CASTPRMVAFF.